The T cell receptor (beta chain) under discussion was sequenced for a study of cytomegalovirus exposure and HLA in healthy donors. PCR was performed using 60 Vbeta and 13 Jbeta primers. Measured with immunoSEQ multiplex PCR; TCRdb has only the in-frame clones, and not every one. The sample records about 130,000 clones, 76% being singletons. Trimming cost V 5 bases and J 5 bases; bases outside gene matches: 9. This CDR3 is 16 amino acids long. The germline gives CDR1 SGHAT, CDR2 FQDESV (reference sequence). About this clone itself: Its antigen is not identified.

Whole-study results and caveats: The study recorded over 150 TCR beta chains that were cytomegalovirus-associated. Productive status was seen about 90% or about 30% of the time for most TCR beta V segments in an earlier analysis. Immune exposure information comprised only CMV serostatus.

The clonotype was recovered from a middle-aged man in good health and CMV-seronegative. This chain uses TRBV11-1 with TRBJ2-7; TRBD2 matches 13 bases. Sequenced sample: PBMCs. As DNA, the CDR3 is TGTGCCAGCAGCCCCGGGAGGACTAGCGGGAGCAACGAGCAGTACTTC. It specifies CASSPGRTSGSNEQYF.